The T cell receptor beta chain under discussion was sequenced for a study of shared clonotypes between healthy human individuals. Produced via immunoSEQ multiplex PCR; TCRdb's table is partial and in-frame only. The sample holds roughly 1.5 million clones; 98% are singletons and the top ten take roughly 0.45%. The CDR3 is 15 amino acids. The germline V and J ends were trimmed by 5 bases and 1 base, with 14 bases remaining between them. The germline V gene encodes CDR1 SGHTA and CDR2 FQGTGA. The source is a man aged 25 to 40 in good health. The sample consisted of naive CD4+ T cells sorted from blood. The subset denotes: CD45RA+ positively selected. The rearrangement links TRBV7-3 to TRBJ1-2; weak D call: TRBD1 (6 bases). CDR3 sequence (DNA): TGTGCCAGCAGCCCGCAGGGAGGGGGTAACTATGGCTACACCTTC. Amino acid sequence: CASSPQGGGNYGYTF.